A selection of T cell receptor beta chains follows, all from one sample in a study of cytomegalovirus exposure and HLA in healthy donors. Sequencing was performed with immunoSEQ multiplex PCR; in TCRdb, only in-frame clones are kept and a portion is missing. The table lists about 55,000 clones, around three quarters of them singletons, with roughly 1.5% in the top ten. The sample was PBMCs. Every receptor here comes from a female donor in good health and CMV-seronegative. Each CDR3 is given with its conserved first and last residue. D genes are given only for firm matches. Clone size is stated in some rows and not others, as once, few, many or a class when expanded.

size	D	V	length	J	DNA	CDR3
NA	NA	TRBV23-1	14	TRBJ2-7	TGCGCCAGCAGTCGGGGAGACAGGACCTACGAGCAGTACTTC	CASSRGDRTYEQYF
NA	TRBD2	TRBV4-3	16	TRBJ2-7	TGCGCCAGCAGCCAAGTGGTCGGGGGGGTATCCTACGAGCAGTACTTC	CASSQVVGGVSYEQYF
once	NA	TRBV18	15	TRBJ1-6	TGTGCCAGCTCACCACCGCGCAAAGATAATTCACCCCTCCACTTT	CASSPPRKDNSPLHF
NA	NA	TRBV27	14	TRBJ2-1	TGTGCCAGCAGTTTAGGGCCGTACTACAATGAGCAGTTCTTC	CASSLGPYYNEQFF
few	NA	TRBV2	14	TRBJ1-5	TGTGCCAGCAGTGCACAGGGTGGCCGTCAGCCCCAGCATTTT	CASSAQGGRQPQHF
few	NA	TRBV19	14	TRBJ2-7	TGTGCCAGTGCCCACCGTGACAGCCCCTACGAGCAGTACTTC	CASAHRDSPYEQYF
NA	TRBD2	TRBV19	14	TRBJ2-1	TGTGCCAGTAGAAAGGCTAGCGGGAGCAATGAGCAGTTCTTC	CASRKASGSNEQFF
NA	NA	TRBV7-2	16	TRBJ1-6	TGTGCCAGCAGCTTAGGTCCTTCCTCCTATAATTCACCCCTCCACTTT	CASSLGPSSYNSPLHF
NA	TRBD1	TRBV5-6	15	TRBJ2-3	TGTGCCAGCAGCTTGGGGACAGGGGGGCTTGATACGCAGTATTTT	CASSLGTGGLDTQYF
NA	TRBD1	TRBV19	17	TRBJ1-5	TGTGCCAGTAGTATTGGACAGGGAACCTATAGCAATCAGCCCCAGCATTTT	CASSIGQGTYSNQPQHF
NA	TRBD1	TRBV19	15	TRBJ1-2	TGTGCCAGTAGTCCTGACAGGGGAACTAACTATGGCTACACCTTC	CASSPDRGTNYGYTF
NA	NA	TRBV2	15	TRBJ1-5	TGTGCCAGCAGTGATTCCCGGGTGGGCAATCAGCCCCAGCATTTT	CASSDSRVGNQPQHF
NA	NA	TRBV28	16	TRBJ1-5	TGTGCCAGCAGCCTGATGGACATTTCTCGCCGGCAGCCCCAGCATTTT	CASSLMDISRRQPQHF
NA	NA	TRBV25-1	12	TRBJ1-2	TGTGCCAGCAGAGGGGCTGGGTATGGCTACACCTTC	CASRGAGYGYTF
few	NA	TRBV27	15	TRBJ2-5	TGTGCCAGCCATACGGGGGTCGATGGAAAGGGGACCCAGTACTTC	CASHTGVDGKGTQYF
NA	NA	TRBV25-1	14	TRBJ2-2	TGTGCCAGCAGTCTCAGGGGAGCCACCGGGGAGCTGTTTTTT	CASSLRGATGELFF
NA	TRBD1	TRBV2	14	TRBJ1-4	TGTGCCAGCAGGACCGGGACAGCGTTCGAAAAACTGTTTTTT	CASRTGTAFEKLFF
NA	NA	TRBV21-1	22	TRBJ2-5	TGTGCCAGCAGCACAACGTTCTTCGCCCGGGACAGCCTCCTCTTAAGTCAAGAGACCCAGTACTTC	CASSTTFFARDSLLLSQETQYF
few	TRBD2	TRBV7-9	17	TRBJ2-1	TGTGCCAGCAGCCCCCCACTGGGTAGCGGGGGGGGAAATGAGCAGTTCTTC	CASSPPLGSGGGNEQFF
NA	NA	TRBV15	13	TRBJ1-5	TGTGCCACCAGCGATAGGAGGGATCAGCCCCAGCATTTT	CATSDRRDQPQHF
NA	TRBD1	TRBV5-1	18	TRBJ1-2	TGCGCCAGCAGCTGGAAAATCTACCGGGACAGGGGTGGCTATGGCTACACCTTC	CASSWKIYRDRGGYGYTF
NA	NA	TRBV9	16	TRBJ2-7	TGTGCCAGCAGCGTCCACTCTGGACAGAGACCCTACGAGCAGTACTTC	CASSVHSGQRPYEQYF
NA	TRBD2	TRBV4-1	16	TRBJ2-1	TGCGCCAGCAGCCAAACCGGGACTAGGTCATACAATGAGCAGTTCTTC	CASSQTGTRSYNEQFF
few	NA	TRBV9	15	TRBJ2-5	TGTGCCAGCAGCCTGAAGGCGGGGGCCCAAGAGACCCAGTACTTC	CASSLKAGAQETQYF
NA	TRBD1	TRBV2	15	TRBJ2-1	TGTGCCAGCAGTATCCGACAGGGAGAAACGAATGAGCAGTTCTTC	CASSIRQGETNEQFF
few	TRBD1	TRBV6-5	13	TRBJ1-2	TGTGCCAGCAGAACAACAGGGGAGTATGGCTACACCTTC	CASRTTGEYGYTF
NA	NA	TRBV10-3	13	TRBJ2-1	TGTGCCATCAGTGAGTCAGGCGGGTTGGATCAGTTCTTC	CAISESGGLDQFF
NA	NA	TRBV4-2	17	TRBJ2-1	TGTGCCAGCAGCCAAGCCGGCTTTGCGGGGCCGGTCAATGAGCAGTTCTTC	CASSQAGFAGPVNEQFF
NA	NA	TRBV27	15	TRBJ1-3	TGTGCCAGCAGGGGACTTTTAGGAGGGGGAAACACCATATATTTT	CASRGLLGGGNTIYF
few	NA	TRBV11-2	14	TRBJ2-2	TGTGCCAGCAGCTGGGCGGGCCACACCGGGGAGCTGTTTTTT	CASSWAGHTGELFF
NA	TRBD1	TRBV5-5	17	TRBJ1-3	TGTGCCAGCAGCCCTGGGGACAGCCTAATCTCTGGAAACACCATATATTTT	CASSPGDSLISGNTIYF
NA	NA	TRBV5-6	15	TRBJ1-2	TGTGCCAGCAGCTTGGGTGCGGGACGGGCCTATGGCTACACCTTC	CASSLGAGRAYGYTF
NA	TRBD2	TRBV19	12	TRBJ2-7	TGTGCCAGTAGTAGGGGGGGTCACGAGCAGTACTTC	CASSRGGHEQYF
NA	NA	TRBV2	15	TRBJ2-2	TGTGCCAGCACCGTCGTAACGGGGAACACCGGGGAGCTGTTTTTT	CASTVVTGNTGELFF
NA	NA	TRBV9	15	TRBJ1-5	TGTGCCAGCAGCGTAAGGGGACACAGTTGGGAGTCCCAGCATTTT	CASSVRGHSWESQHF
few	TRBD1	TRBV6-6	15	TRBJ1-5	TGTGCCAGCAGCACGAACAGGGGACAAACTCAGCCCCAGCATTTT	CASSTNRGQTQPQHF
NA	NA	TRBV7-6	16	TRBJ1-4	TGTGCCAGCAGTCCTCGGGTTGGAGCGACTAATGAAAAACTGTTTTTT	CASSPRVGATNEKLFF
NA	TRBD2	TRBV30	14	TRBJ2-1	TGTGCCTGGAGTCCAGCGGGGGGGGCCGGTGAGCAGTTCTTC	CAWSPAGGAGEQFF
NA	TRBD1	TRBV15	17	TRBJ2-5	TGTGCCACCAGCATCTCCGGGAGGGGACAGGGGTCGTCGGCCCAGTACTTC	CATSISGRGQGSSAQYF
few	NA	TRBV14	13	TRBJ2-7	TGTGCCAGCAGCGCGGACTTAATGGGGGAGCAGTACTTC	CASSADLMGEQYF
NA	NA	TRBV5-1	12	TRBJ1-1	TGCGCCAGCAGCTTGGCAGGAGGGGATACTTTCTTT	CASSLAGGDTFF
NA	NA	TRBV18	14	TRBJ1-6	TGTGCCAGCTCACCAGCAGGGAAGAATTCACCCCTCCACTTT	CASSPAGKNSPLHF
once	NA	TRBV30	15	TRBJ1-2	TGTGCCTGGAGCCTGGTTAACCTGGGCGGGGATGGCTACACCTTC	CAWSLVNLGGDGYTF
NA	NA	TRBV29-1	15	TRBJ2-3	TGCAGCGTTGACCGTCGACAGGCACTCACAGATACGCAGTATTTT	CSVDRRQALTDTQYF
NA	TRBD1	TRBV6-5	15	TRBJ1-1	TGTGCCAGCAGTTACTCAGGGGGCAAGGGCACTGAAGCTTTCTTT	CASSYSGGKGTEAFF
once	NA	TRBV7-8	15	TRBJ2-2	TGTGCCAGCAGCTTAAGTTCAGGGCACACCGGGGAGCTGTTTTTT	CASSLSSGHTGELFF
NA	NA	TRBV27	15	TRBJ1-4	TGTGCCAGCAGTACCTCTGACAGATCTAATGAAAAACTGTTTTTT	CASSTSDRSNEKLFF
few	TRBD2	TRBV7-9	15	TRBJ2-4	TGTGCCAGCAGCCGACTAAGCGGGGGGGGGAACATTCAGTACTTC	CASSRLSGGGNIQYF
few	TRBD1	TRBV5-1	14	TRBJ2-5	TGCGCCAGCAGCCCTATCAGGGGGCAAGAGACCCAGTACTTC	CASSPIRGQETQYF
NA	TRBD1	TRBV5-5	16	TRBJ1-2	TGTGCCAGCAGCACCGCGGGACAGCCACCTAACTATGGCTACACCTTC	CASSTAGQPPNYGYTF
NA	TRBD1	TRBV6-1	14	TRBJ1-6	TGTGCCAGCAGTGGAGGACAGGCAAGTTCACCCCTCCACTTT	CASSGGQASSPLHF
NA	NA	TRBV6-5	13	TRBJ1-2	TGTGCCAGCAGGGGGCCCCTAGGGTATGGCTACACCTTC	CASRGPLGYGYTF
NA	NA	TRBV7-2	15	TRBJ1-1	TGTGCCAGCAGCTCATCCGGGACATCCAACACTGAAGCTTTCTTT	CASSSSGTSNTEAFF
NA	NA	TRBV11-1	15	TRBJ1-3	TGTGCCAGCAGCTTACGCGATAGCTCTGGAAACACCATATATTTT	CASSLRDSSGNTIYF
NA	NA	TRBV7-9	15	TRBJ2-1	TGTGCCAGCAGCTTAGGGGGAGGTACCTACAATGAGCAGTTCTTC	CASSLGGGTYNEQFF
NA	NA	TRBV5-1	17	TRBJ1-3	TGCGCCAGCAGCTCTAGGGGGGGCTCCGGCTCTGGAAACACCATATATTTT	CASSSRGGSGSGNTIYF